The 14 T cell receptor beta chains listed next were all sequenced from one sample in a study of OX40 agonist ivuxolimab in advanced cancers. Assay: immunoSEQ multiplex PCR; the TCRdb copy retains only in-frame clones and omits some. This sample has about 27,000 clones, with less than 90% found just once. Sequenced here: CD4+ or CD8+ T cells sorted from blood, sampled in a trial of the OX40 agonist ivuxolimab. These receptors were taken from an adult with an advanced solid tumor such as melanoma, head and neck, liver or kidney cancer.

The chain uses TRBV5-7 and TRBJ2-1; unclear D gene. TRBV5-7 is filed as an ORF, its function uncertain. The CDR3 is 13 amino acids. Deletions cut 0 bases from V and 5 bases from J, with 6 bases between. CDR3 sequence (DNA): TGTGCCAGCAGCTTGGCCGCGGACAATGAGCAGTTCTTC. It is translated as CASSLAADNEQFF.

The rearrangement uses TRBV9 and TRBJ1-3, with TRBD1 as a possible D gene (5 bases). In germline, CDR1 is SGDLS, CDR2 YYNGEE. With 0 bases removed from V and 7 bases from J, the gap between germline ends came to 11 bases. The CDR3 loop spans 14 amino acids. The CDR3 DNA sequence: TGTGCCAGCAGCGTAGCAGGGCTGGGCAACACCATATATTTT. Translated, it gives CASSVAGLGNTIYF.

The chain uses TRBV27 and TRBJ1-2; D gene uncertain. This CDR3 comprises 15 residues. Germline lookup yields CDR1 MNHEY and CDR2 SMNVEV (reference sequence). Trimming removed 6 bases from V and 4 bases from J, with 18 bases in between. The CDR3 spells CASRSLLTPSYGYTF. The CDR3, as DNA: TGTGCCAGCAGATCCCTCCTAACCCCGTCCTATGGCTACACCTTC.

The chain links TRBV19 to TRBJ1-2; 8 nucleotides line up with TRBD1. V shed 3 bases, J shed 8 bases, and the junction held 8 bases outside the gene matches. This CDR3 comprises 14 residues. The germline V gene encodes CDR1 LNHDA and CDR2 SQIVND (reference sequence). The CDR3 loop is CASSIGGQVRGYTF. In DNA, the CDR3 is TGTGCCAGTAGTATTGGGGGACAGGTCCGCGGCTACACCTTC.

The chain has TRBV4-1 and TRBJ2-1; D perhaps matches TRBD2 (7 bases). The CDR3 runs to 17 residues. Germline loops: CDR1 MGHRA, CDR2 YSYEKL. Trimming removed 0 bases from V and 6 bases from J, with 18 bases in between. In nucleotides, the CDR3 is TGCGCCAGCAGCCAAGAGTCAGAGACGGGGGGCCTCAATGAGCAGTTCTTC. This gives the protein CASSQESETGGLNEQFF.

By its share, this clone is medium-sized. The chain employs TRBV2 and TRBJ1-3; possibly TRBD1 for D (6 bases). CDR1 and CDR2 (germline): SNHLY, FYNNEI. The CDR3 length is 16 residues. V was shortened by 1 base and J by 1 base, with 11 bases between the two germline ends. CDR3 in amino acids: CASSEVAGVSGNTIYF. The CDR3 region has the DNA TGTGCCAGCAGTGAAGTTGCAGGGGTGTCTGGAAACACCATATATTTT.

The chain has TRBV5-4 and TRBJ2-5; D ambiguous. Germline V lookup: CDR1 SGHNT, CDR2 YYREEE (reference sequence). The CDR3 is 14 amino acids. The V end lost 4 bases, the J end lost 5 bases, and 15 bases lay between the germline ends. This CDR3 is CASSLGDRVETQYF. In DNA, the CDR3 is TGTGCCAGCAGCCTAGGAGACCGGGTCGAGACCCAGTACTTC. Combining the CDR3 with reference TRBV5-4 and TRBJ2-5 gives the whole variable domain ETGVTQSPTHLIKTRGQQVTLRCSSQSGHNTVSWYQQALGQGPQFIFQYYREEENGRGNFPPRFSGLQFPNYSSELNVNALELDDSALYLCASSLGDRVETQYFGPGTRLLVL.

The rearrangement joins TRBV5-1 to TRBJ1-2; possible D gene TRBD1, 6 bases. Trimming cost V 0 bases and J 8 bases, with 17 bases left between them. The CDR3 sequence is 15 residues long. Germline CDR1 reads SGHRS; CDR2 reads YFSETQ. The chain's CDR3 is CASSLEGTLTHGYTF. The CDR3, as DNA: TGCGCCAGCAGCTTGGAGGGGACATTAACGCACGGCTACACCTTC.

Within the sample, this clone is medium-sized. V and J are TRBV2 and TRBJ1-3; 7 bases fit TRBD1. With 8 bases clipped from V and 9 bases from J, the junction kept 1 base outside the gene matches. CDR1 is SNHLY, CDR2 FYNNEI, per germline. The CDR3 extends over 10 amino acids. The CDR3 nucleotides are TGTGCCAGCCAGGGGGGCACCATATATTTT. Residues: CASQGGTIYF.

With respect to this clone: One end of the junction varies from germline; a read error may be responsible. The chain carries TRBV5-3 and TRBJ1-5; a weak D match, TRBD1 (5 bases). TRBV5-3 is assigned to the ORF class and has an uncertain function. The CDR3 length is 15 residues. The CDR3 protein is CASSLAGGIGQPQHF. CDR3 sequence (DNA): TGTGCCAGCAGCTTGGCTGGGGGAATCGGTCAGCCCCAGCATTTT.

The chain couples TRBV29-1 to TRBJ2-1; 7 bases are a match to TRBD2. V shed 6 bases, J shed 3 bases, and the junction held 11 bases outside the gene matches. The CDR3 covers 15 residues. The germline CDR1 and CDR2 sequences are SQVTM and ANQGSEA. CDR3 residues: CSVMNGAGLYNEQFF. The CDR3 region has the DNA TGCAGCGTCATGAATGGAGCGGGGCTCTACAATGAGCAGTTCTTC.

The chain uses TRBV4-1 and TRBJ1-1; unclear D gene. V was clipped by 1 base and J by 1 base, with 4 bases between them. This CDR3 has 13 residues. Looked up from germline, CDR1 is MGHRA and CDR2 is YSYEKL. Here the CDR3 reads CASSQAANTEAFF. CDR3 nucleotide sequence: TGCGCCAGCAGCCAAGCCGCGAACACTGAAGCTTTCTTT.

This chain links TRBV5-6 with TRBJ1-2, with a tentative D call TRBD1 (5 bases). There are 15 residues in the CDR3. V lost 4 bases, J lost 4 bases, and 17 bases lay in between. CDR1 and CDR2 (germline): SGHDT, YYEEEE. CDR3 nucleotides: TGTGCCAGCAGCGCACGCGCCGGGACGGTCTATGGCTACACCTTC. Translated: CASSARAGTVYGYTF.

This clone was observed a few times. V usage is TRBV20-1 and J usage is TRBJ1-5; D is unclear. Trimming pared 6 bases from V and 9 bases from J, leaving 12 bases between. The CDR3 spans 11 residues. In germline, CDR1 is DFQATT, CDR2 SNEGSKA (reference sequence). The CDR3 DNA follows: TGCAGTGCGGGCTCAACGTGGCCCCAGCATTTT. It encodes CSAGSTWPQHF.